Below, 25 T cell receptor beta chains from the same sample are listed, as sequenced in a study of cytomegalovirus exposure and HLA in healthy donors (TCRdb year 2017). Libraries came from the immunoSEQ multiplex PCR assay. For the multiplex PCR, a mixture combining 60 forward primers for TCR Vbeta segments and 13 reverse primers for TCR Jbeta segments was used. Entries here come from immuneACCESS through TCRdb and include only in-frame sequences with V and J called. Some clones fail to appear in such tables; in the studies checked, an unresolved V gene covers under half of the shortfall, and the cause of the remainder is unknown. The sample table records more than 90,000 clones; 78% of these occur just once. 3.3% of the sample rests with the top ten. The source material was PBMCs. The receptor set was obtained from a woman in her thirties or forties in good health and CMV-seronegative.

This chain uses TRBV4-2 with TRBJ2-3; weak D call: TRBD2 (6 bases). Germline CDR1 reads LGHNA; CDR2 reads YNFKEQ. This CDR3 contains 14 residues. The V end was cut by 1 base, the J end by 6 bases, with 11 bases between. CDR3 region: CASSQVLARDTQYF. CDR3 DNA sequence: TGTGCCAGCAGCCAAGTTCTAGCGAGGGATACGCAGTATTTT.

The V and J genes are TRBV5-1 and TRBJ2-7, with a weak D call TRBD2 (6 bases). CDR3 length: 20 residues. Germline V lookup: CDR1 SGHRS, CDR2 YFSETQ. The ends were cut back, 6 bases at V and 1 base at J, with 32 bases in the middle. The CDR3 coding sequence is TGCGCCAGCAACCCCCGCCCCCGACTAGAGCGCCTAATACCATCCTACGAGCAGTACTTC. Protein: CASNPRPRLERLIPSYEQYF.

This sequence joins TRBV10-1 and TRBJ1-5; maybe TRBD1 (5 bases). V lost 10 bases and J lost 8, with 21 bases in between. The germline CDR1 and CDR2 sequences are WNHNN and SYGVQD (reference sequence). The CDR3 covers 14 residues. CDR3 loop: CATCLKQVPEPQHF. In nucleotides, the CDR3 is TGCGCCACCTGCCTAAAACAGGTCCCTGAGCCCCAGCATTTT.

The J gene is TRBJ1-2, the V gene TRBV4-3; D is perhaps TRBD1 (6 bases). The CDR3 length is 14 residues. Germline CDR1 reads LGHNA; CDR2 reads YSLEER. V lost 2 bases to trimming and J lost 2 bases, with 9 bases between them. This CDR3 reads CASSQYGQNYGYTF. CDR3 in DNA: TGCGCCAGCAGCCAATACGGACAGAACTATGGCTACACCTTC.

The chain employs TRBV11-2 and TRBJ1-4; the D is unclear. CDR1 is SGHAT, CDR2 FQNNGV, per germline. CDR3 length: 13 residues. Trimming left V 1 base short and J 5 bases short, with 5 bases between. The CDR3 nucleotides read TGTGCCAGCAGCTTAGTGAGAAATGAAAAACTGTTTTTT. Translating it yields CASSLVRNEKLFF.

In its sample, this clone was seen a few times. V is TRBV7-3 and J is TRBJ2-2, with 11 bases fitting TRBD1. Germline-derived CDR1 and CDR2 are SGHTA and FQGTGA. The length of the CDR3 is 15 residues. The trim removed 6 bases at V and 2 bases at J, leaving 2 bases unmatched. This CDR3 is CASRGTGGNTGELFF. The CDR3 DNA reads TGTGCCAGCAGGGGGACAGGGGGAAACACCGGGGAGCTGTTTTTT.

This rearrangement joins TRBV19 to TRBJ2-2, with 7 bases lining up with TRBD2. CDR3 length equals 18 residues. Germline V gene lookup returns CDR1 LNHDA and CDR2 SQIVND (reference sequence). The trim removed 5 bases at V and 5 bases at J, leaving 17 bases unmatched. Here the CDR3 DNA reads TGTGCCAGTAGTGTCCTATCGTTTGGCGGGAGCAGGACCGGGGAGCTGTTTTTT. Translation: CASSVLSFGGSRTGELFF.

V usage is TRBV5-6 and J usage is TRBJ1-1; D remains ambiguous. V lost 0 bases, J lost 6 bases, and 9 bases lay in between. The length of the CDR3 is 13 residues. Germline V gene sequence: CDR1 SGHDT, CDR2 YYEEEE. CDR3 DNA: TGTGCCAGCAGCTTGGCCGGGAGTCCTGAAGCTTTCTTT. It yields the protein CASSLAGSPEAFF.

In regard to this clone: At one of its ends the junction is not consistent with the germline gene, which may arise from a read error. The J gene is TRBJ2-7, the V gene TRBV7-9; no firm D call. This CDR3 comprises 17 residues. Germline CDR1 reads SEHNR; CDR2 reads FQNEAQ (reference sequence). CDR3 protein: CSSSLAPLGISSYEQYF. In nucleotides, the CDR3 is TGTTCCAGCAGCTTAGCCCCGCTTGGCATAAGCTCCTACGAGCAGTACTTC.

To note about this clone: A read error may produce the germline difference seen at one junction end. The V gene is TRBV27, the J gene TRBJ1-5; 8 bases match TRBD1. The CDR3 consists of 15 residues. Germline V gene lookup returns CDR1 MNHEY and CDR2 SMNVEV (reference sequence). CDR3 sequence: CANSSDREVNQPQHF. The DNA of the CDR3 is TGTGCCAACAGTTCGGACAGGGAAGTCAATCAGCCCCAGCATTTT.

The gene calls are TRBV28 and TRBJ1-6; TRBD1 aligns across 12 bases. With V trimmed by 3 bases and J by 10 bases, 1 base remained unmatched. Germline V gene data show CDR1 as MDHEN and CDR2 as SYDVKM. The CDR3 has 14 residues. The CDR3: CASSFGTGGSPLHF. CDR3 nucleotides: TGTGCCAGCAGTTTCGGGACAGGGGGCTCACCCCTCCACTTT.

This clone was seen once. The V gene is TRBV2, the J gene TRBJ2-6; TRBD1 might be the D (5 bases). The CDR3 is made up of 15 amino acids. Germline V gene sequence: CDR1 SNHLY, CDR2 FYNNEI. V was cut by 4 bases and J by 2 bases, with 9 bases left in between. CDR3 coding DNA: TGTGCCAGCAGTGGACAGTTTGCTGGGGCCAACGTCCTGACTTTC. As protein: CASSGQFAGANVLTF. Drawing the rest from reference TRBV2 and TRBJ2-6, the complete variable domain is EPEVTQTPSHQVTQMGQEVILRCVPISNHLYFYWYRQILGQKVEFLVSFYNNEISEKSEIFDDQFSVERPDGSNFTLKIRSTKLEDSAMYFCASSGQFAGANVLTFGAGSRLTVL.

The chain recombines TRBV6-5 with TRBJ2-6, with 7 bases fitting TRBD1. Germline V gene lookup returns CDR1 MNHEY and CDR2 SVGAGI. Unmatched junction bases numbered 4, after V lost 6 bases and J lost 2 bases. This CDR3 is built from 15 residues. Written as DNA, the CDR3 is TGTGCCAGCAGCCGCGACAGGGCTGGGGCCAACGTCCTGACTTTC. Protein sequence: CASSRDRAGANVLTF.

The genes are TRBV6-6 and TRBJ1-6, with 7 bases aligning to TRBD1. This CDR3 spans 13 amino acids. From germline, CDR1 is MNHNY and CDR2 SVGAGI (reference sequence). The V gene end was trimmed by 2 bases and the J gene end by 10 bases; junction bases not matched to a gene: 2. The CDR3 coding sequence is TGTGCCAGCAGTTACGACAGGGACTCACCCCTCCACTTT. As protein: CASSYDRDSPLHF.

This clone is categorized as medium-sized. The rearrangement joins TRBV28 to TRBJ2-7; 15 positions match TRBD2. Germline V gene data show CDR1 as MDHEN and CDR2 as SYDVKM. Unmatched junction bases numbered 10, after V lost 2 bases and J lost 5 bases. The CDR3 contains 18 residues. CDR3: CASSLPGTSGRIVDEQYF. The CDR3 bases are TGTGCCAGCAGTTTACCTGGGACTAGCGGGAGGATCGTGGACGAGCAGTACTTC.

The table lists this clone with a few counts. CDR3 sequence: CASSKWTGGSSSGNTIYF. In DNA form, the CDR3 reads TGTGCCAGCAGTAAATGGACAGGGGGATCGAGCTCTGGAAACACCATATATTTT. The rearrangement uses TRBV28 and TRBJ1-3, with 10 bases matching TRBD1. Germline values: CDR1 MDHEN, CDR2 SYDVKM. The CDR3 extends over 18 amino acids. The trim removed 5 bases at V and 0 bases at J, leaving 10 bases unmatched. The variable domain in full, completed from reference TRBV28 and TRBJ1-3, reads DVKVTQSSRYLVKRTGEKVFLECVQDMDHENMFWYRQDPGLGLRLIYFSYDVKMKEKGDIPEGYSVSREKKERFSLILESASTNQTSMYLCASSKWTGGSSSGNTIYFGEGSWLTVV.

This clone was counted once. The chain recombines TRBV6-6 with TRBJ1-1; the D gene is possibly TRBD1 (5 bases). Germline assignment: CDR1 MNHNY and CDR2 SVGAGI (reference sequence). With 10 bases removed from V and 11 bases from J, the gap between germline ends came to 14 bases. The CDR3 spans 10 residues. In DNA, the CDR3 is TGTGCCACTAAGACAGCCACGGCTTTCTTT. It is translated as CATKTATAFF.

This clone showed up just once. The chain combines TRBV11-2 with TRBJ2-7; TRBD2 matches at 7 bases. The CDR3 loop spans 15 amino acids. J was trimmed by 2 bases and V by 7 bases; bases with no gene match: 11. CDR1 is SGHAT, CDR2 FQNNGV, per germline. DNA of the CDR3: TGTGCCAGCAAGCTCGGCGGGAGTGGCGCCTACGAGCAGTACTTC. Translating gives CASKLGGSGAYEQYF.

In the case of this clone: The junction and the germline gene differ at one end; a read error may be behind it. The chain joins TRBV29-1 to TRBJ1-2; 7 nucleotides align to TRBD1. The CDR3 sequence is 13 residues long. Germline lookup yields CDR1 SQVTM and CDR2 ANQGSEA. The chain's CDR3 is CSVETAGGRGCTF. The DNA for the CDR3 is TGCAGCGTTGAAACGGCAGGGGGACGTGGCTGCACCTTC.

The V gene is TRBV29-1, the J gene TRBJ2-7, with 13 positions matching TRBD2. Trimming took 6 bases from V and 6 from J; bases not matched to a gene: 14. This CDR3 contains 16 residues. Germline-derived CDR1 and CDR2 are SQVTM and ANQGSEA. The CDR3, as DNA: TGCAGCGTGCTAGGCGGTACTAGCGGGAGGGCCGTCGAGCAGTACTTC. Translation gives CSVLGGTSGRAVEQYF.

This CDR3 reads CASSPKEDYGYTF. The CDR3 DNA follows: TGTGCCAGCTCACCCAAAGAGGACTATGGCTACACCTTC. This chain uses TRBV18 with TRBJ1-2; the D is unclear. This CDR3 region has 13 residues. The V and J ends lost 3 bases and 3 bases respectively, with 8 bases between them. Germline V gene sequence: CDR1 KGHSH, CDR2 LQKENI.

V is TRBV11-2 and J is TRBJ1-1; 9 bases line up with TRBD1. The CDR3 is 15 amino acids. Germline trimming cut 5 bases from V and 1 base from J; bases unmatched to any gene: 5. Germline lookup yields CDR1 SGHAT and CDR2 FQNNGV. The CDR3 DNA sequence: TGTGCCAGCAGCAAACCGGGACAGGGGAACACTGAAGCTTTCTTT. Amino acid sequence: CASSKPGQGNTEAFF.

The chain combines TRBV28 with TRBJ2-5; D is ambiguous. This CDR3 region has 14 residues. Germline V CDR1 and CDR2: MDHEN, SYDVKM. V was trimmed by 3 bases and J by 2 bases, leaving 10 bases between them. For the CDR3, the DNA is TGTGCCAGCAGTTTTGACCAGGTTCAAGAGACCCAGTACTTC. Translated: CASSFDQVQETQYF.

This clone was observed a few times. The CDR3 loop is CASNTRGLTEAFF. The CDR3 region has the DNA TGTGCCAGCAACACCAGGGGCCTAACTGAAGCTTTCTTT. J is TRBJ1-1 and V is TRBV6-6; tentative D call: TRBD1 (6 bases). There are 13 residues in the CDR3. V lost 7 bases and J lost 5, with 14 bases in between. The V gene's germline CDR1 is MNHNY and CDR2 SVGAGI (reference sequence).

This clone was recorded a few times. The chain uses TRBV10-3 and TRBJ2-1; weak D call: TRBD1 (6 bases). This CDR3 comprises 13 residues. V lost 4 bases and J lost 6, with 10 bases in between. Germline-derived CDR1 and CDR2 are ENHRY and SYGVKD. The CDR3 coding sequence is TGTGCCATCAGTGCACAGGGTATCAATGAGCAGTTCTTC. Encoded protein: CAISAQGINEQFF.